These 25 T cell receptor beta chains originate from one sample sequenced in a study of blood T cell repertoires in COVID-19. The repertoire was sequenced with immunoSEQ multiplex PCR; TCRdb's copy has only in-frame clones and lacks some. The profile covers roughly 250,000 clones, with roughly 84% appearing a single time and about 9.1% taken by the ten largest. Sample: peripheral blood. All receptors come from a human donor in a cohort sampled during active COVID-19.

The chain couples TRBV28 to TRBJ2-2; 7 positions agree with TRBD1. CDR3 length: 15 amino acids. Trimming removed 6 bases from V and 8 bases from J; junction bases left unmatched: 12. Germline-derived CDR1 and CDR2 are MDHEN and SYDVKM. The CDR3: CASRLITGAGGELFF. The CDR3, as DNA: TGTGCCAGCAGACTGATTACAGGGGCAGGGGGGGAGCTGTTTTTT.

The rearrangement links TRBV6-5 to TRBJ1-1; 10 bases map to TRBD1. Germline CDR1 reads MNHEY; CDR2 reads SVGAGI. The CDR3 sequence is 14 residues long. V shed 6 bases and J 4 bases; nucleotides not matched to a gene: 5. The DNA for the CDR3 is TGTGCCAGCAGGTGGACAGGGGGACGCACTGAAGCTTTCTTT. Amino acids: CASRWTGGRTEAFF.

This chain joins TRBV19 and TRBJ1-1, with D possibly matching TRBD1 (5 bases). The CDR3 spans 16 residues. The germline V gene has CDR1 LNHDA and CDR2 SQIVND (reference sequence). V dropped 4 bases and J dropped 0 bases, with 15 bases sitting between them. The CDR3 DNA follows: TGTGCCAGTAGTACTCTACAGGAGTGGGTGAACACTGAAGCTTTCTTT. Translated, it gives CASSTLQEWVNTEAFF.

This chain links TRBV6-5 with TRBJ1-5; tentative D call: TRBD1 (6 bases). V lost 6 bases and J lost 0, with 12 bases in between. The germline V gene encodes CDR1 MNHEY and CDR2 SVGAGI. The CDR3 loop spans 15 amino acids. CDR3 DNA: TGTGCCAGCAGGGCACAGGGAAATAGCAATCAGCCCCAGCATTTT. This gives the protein CASRAQGNSNQPQHF.

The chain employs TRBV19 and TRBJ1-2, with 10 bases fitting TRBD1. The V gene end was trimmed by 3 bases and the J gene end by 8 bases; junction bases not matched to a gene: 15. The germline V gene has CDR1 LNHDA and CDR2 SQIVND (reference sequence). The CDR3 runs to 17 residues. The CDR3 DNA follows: TGTGCCAGTAGTATTACTGGGACAGGGGATAACCTTCGGGGCTACACCTTC. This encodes CASSITGTGDNLRGYTF.

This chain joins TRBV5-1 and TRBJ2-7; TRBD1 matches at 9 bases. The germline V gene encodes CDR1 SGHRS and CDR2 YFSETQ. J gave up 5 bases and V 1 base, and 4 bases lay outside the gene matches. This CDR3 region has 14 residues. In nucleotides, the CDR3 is TGCGCCAGCAGCTTGCGGACAGGGGACGACGAGCAGTACTTC. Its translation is CASSLRTGDDEQYF.

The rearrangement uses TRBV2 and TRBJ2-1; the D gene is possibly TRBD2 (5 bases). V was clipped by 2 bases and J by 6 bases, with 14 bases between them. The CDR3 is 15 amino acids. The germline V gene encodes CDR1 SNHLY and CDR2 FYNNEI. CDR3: CASSETTLRVNEQFF. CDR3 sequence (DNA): TGTGCCAGCAGTGAAACGACTCTGAGGGTCAATGAGCAGTTCTTC.

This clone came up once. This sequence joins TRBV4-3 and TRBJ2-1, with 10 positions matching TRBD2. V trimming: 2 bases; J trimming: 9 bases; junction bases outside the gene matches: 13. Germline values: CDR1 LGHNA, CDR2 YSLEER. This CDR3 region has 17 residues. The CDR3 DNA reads TGCGCCAGCAGCCAAAGGACGGGGAGCGGGGGGGCCGGTGAGCAGTTCTTC. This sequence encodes CASSQRTGSGGAGEQFF.

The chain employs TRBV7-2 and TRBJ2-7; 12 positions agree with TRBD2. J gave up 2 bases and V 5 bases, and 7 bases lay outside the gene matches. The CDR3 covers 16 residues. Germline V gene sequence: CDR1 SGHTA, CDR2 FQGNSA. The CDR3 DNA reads TGTGCCAGCAGCCCCGGACTAGCGGGGTCAACCTACGAGCAGTACTTC. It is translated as CASSPGLAGSTYEQYF.

The CDR3 region is CASSIDTVNTGELFF. CDR3 in DNA: TGTGCCAGCAGCATCGACACAGTGAACACCGGGGAGCTGTTTTTT. The J gene is TRBJ2-2, the V gene TRBV6-4, with D hard to call. The V end lost 6 bases, the J end lost 1 base, and 12 bases lay between the germline ends. This CDR3 is 15 amino acids long. Germline CDR1 reads MRHNA; CDR2 reads SNTAGT.

Written as DNA, the CDR3 is TGCAGCGTTGGGCGGGGGCACCTCTCCCCTAGGGAGACCCAGTACTTC. This sequence encodes CSVGRGHLSPRETQYF. V is TRBV29-1 and J is TRBJ2-5, with D possibly being TRBD2 (7 bases). Trimming shortened V by 4 bases and J by 5 bases, and 23 bases separated the two germline ends. The CDR3 spans 16 residues. Looked up from germline, CDR1 is SQVTM and CDR2 is ANQGSEA.

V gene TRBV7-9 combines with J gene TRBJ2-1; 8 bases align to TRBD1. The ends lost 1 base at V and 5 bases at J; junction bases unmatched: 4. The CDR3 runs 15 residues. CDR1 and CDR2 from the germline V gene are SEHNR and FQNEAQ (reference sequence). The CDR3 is CASSLVEQGDNEQFF. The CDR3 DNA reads TGTGCCAGCAGCTTAGTAGAACAGGGGGACAATGAGCAGTTCTTC. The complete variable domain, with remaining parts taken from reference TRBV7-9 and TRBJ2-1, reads DTGVSQNPRHKITKRGQNVTFRCDPISEHNRLYWYRQTLGQGPEFLTYFQNEAQLEKSRLLSDRFSAERPKGSFSTLEIQRTEQGDSAMYLCASSLVEQGDNEQFFGPGTRLTVL.

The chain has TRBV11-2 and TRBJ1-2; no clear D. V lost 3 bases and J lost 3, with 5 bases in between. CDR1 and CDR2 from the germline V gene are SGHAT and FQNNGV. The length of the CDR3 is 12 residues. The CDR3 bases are TGTGCCAGCAGCTTGCAGTACTATGGCTACACCTTC. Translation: CASSLQYYGYTF.

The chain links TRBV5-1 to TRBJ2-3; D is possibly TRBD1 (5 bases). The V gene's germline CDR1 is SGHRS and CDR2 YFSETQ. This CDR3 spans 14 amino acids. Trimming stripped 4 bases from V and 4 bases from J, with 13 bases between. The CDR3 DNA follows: TGCGCCAGCAGCGGGCAGGGAAGGGCAGATACGCAGTATTTT. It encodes CASSGQGRADTQYF. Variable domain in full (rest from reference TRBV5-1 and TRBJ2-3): KAGVTQTPRYLIKTRGQQVTLSCSPISGHRSVSWYQQTPGQGLQFLFEYFSETQRNKGNFPGRFSGRQFSNSRSEMNVSTLELGDSALYLCASSGQGRADTQYFGPGTRLTVL.

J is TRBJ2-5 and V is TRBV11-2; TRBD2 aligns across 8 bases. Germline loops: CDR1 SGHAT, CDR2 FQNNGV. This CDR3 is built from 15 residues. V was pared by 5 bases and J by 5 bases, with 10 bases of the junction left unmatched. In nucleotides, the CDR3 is TGTGCCAGCAGCGTGGAGCGGGGGCCGGGGGAGACCCAGTACTTC. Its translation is CASSVERGPGETQYF.

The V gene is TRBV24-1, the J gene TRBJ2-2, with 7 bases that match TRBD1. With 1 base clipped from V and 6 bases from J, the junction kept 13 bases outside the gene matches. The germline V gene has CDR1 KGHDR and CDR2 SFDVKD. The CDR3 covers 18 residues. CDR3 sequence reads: CATSDFPRAGQASGELFF. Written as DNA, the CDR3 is TGTGCCACCAGTGATTTCCCCCGGGCAGGACAGGCGTCCGGGGAGCTGTTTTTT.

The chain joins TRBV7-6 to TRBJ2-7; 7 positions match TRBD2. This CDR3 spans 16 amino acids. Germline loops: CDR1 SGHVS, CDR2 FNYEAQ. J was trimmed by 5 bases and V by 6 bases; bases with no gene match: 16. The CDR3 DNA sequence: TGTGCCAGCAGTTCCCGGGGCCCCTCGGGGGGAAACGAGCAGTACTTC. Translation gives CASSSRGPSGGNEQYF.

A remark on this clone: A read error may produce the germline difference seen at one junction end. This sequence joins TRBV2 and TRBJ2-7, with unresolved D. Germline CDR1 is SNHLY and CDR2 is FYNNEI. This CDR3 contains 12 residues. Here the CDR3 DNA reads TGTGCCAGCAGCCAGGCCTCCCACGAGCAGTACTTC. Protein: CASSQASHEQYF.

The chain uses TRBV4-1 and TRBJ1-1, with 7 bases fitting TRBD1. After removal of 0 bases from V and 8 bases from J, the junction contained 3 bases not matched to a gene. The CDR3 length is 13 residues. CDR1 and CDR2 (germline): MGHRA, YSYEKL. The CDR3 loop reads CASSQEEDREAFF. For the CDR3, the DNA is TGCGCCAGCAGCCAAGAGGAGGACAGGGAAGCTTTCTTT.

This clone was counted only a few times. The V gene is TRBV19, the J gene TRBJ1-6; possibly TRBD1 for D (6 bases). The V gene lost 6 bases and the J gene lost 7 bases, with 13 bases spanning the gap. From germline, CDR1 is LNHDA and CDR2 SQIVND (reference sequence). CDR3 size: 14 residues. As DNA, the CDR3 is TGTGCCAGTAGGGCTCGGCAGGGGAATTCACCCCTCCACTTT. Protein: CASRARQGNSPLHF.

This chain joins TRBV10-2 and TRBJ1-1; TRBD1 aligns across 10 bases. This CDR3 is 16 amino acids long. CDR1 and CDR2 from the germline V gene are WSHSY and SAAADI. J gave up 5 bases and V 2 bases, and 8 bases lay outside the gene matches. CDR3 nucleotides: TGCGCCAGCAGTGAGCGGGACAGGGGAAGTTGGACTGAAGCTTTCTTT. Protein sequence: CASSERDRGSWTEAFF.

This chain's CDR3 is CASSTSGTGEQYF. Written as DNA, the CDR3 is TGTGCCAGCAGTACTAGCGGGACGGGCGAGCAGTACTTC. The V call is TRBV28, the J call TRBJ2-7; 10 bases line up with TRBD2. Germline CDR1 MDHEN, CDR2 SYDVKM. The V and J ends lost 5 bases and 6 bases, in that order; junction bases with no gene match: 4. The CDR3 covers 13 residues.

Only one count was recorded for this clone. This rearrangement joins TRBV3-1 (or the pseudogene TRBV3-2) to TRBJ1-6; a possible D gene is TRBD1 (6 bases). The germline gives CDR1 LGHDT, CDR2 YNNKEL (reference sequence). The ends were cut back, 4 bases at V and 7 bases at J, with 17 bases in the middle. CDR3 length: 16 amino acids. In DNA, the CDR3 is TGTGCCAGCAGCCTCGAGAGGGGGTCCGTCAATTCACCCCTCCACTTT. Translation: CASSLERGSVNSPLHF.

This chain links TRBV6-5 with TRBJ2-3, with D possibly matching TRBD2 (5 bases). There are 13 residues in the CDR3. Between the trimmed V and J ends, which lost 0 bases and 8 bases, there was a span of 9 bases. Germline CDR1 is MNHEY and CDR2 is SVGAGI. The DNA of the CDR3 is TGTGCCAGCAGTTACTCGAAAGAGGGTACGCAGTATTTT. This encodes CASSYSKEGTQYF.

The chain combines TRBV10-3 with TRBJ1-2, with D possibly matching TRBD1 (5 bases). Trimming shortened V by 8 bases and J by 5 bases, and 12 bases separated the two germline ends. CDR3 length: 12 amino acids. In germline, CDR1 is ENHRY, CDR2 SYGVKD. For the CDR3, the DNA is TGTGCCATCCGTGGCAGGGAATATGGCTACACCTTC. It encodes CAIRGREYGYTF.